The rows below give T cell receptor beta chains drawn from one sample of a study of cytomegalovirus exposure and HLA in healthy donors. Repertoires were generated with immunoSEQ multiplex PCR, while TCRdb's copy carries only in-frame clones and drops some. This sample has under 150,000 clones; about four fifths occur once, and the top ten carry approximately 1.4%. The sequenced sample was PBMCs. The receptors derive from a middle-aged woman in good health and CMV-seronegative. The CDR3 runs from the conserved cysteine through the conserved F or W. A D gene is named only where the DNA matches it firmly. A row's size may be missing; if present it is once, few, many or a size class.

d_gene	abundance	v_gene	j_gene	CDR3nt	CDR3aa
-	few	TRBV19	TRBJ1-2	TGTGCCAGTAAGGAATCAGGGCTAGCTAACTATGGCTACACCTTC	CASKESGLANYGYTF
-	-	TRBV25-1	TRBJ1-4	TGTGCCAGCAGTGAATATGGCAGGGGCCCAACTAATGAAAAACTGTTTTTT	CASSEYGRGPTNEKLFF
-	-	TRBV2	TRBJ2-3	TGTGCCAGCAGTGATCCAGGGGACCATCCAGATACGCAGTATTTT	CASSDPGDHPDTQYF
TRBD2	-	TRBV2	TRBJ2-2	TGTGCCAGCAGTCCGACTAGCGGGGGCACCGGGGAGCTGTTTTTT	CASSPTSGGTGELFF
-	few	TRBV7-8	TRBJ1-4	TGTGCCAGCAGCGGCGGACAGACCTCAATGAGGGAAAAACTGTTTTTT	CASSGGQTSMREKLFF
-	-	TRBV18	TRBJ2-2	TGTGCCAGCTCACCAAATCTGGGTCGGGGGACCGGGGAGCTGTTTTTT	CASSPNLGRGTGELFF
TRBD2	many	TRBV4-2	TRBJ2-3	TGTGCCAGCAGCCAACGGGGAAATAGCGGGGATACGCAGTATTTT	CASSQRGNSGDTQYF
-	-	TRBV18	TRBJ1-1	TGTGCCAGCTCACCAACCGGGGGTGAAGCTTTCTTT	CASSPTGGEAFF
-	-	TRBV6-5	TRBJ1-1	TGTGCCAGCAGTTCTCCCAGACTGCGGGGAGCTTTCTTT	CASSSPRLRGAFF
TRBD1	-	TRBV29-1	TRBJ2-2	TGCAGCTCCATGGGAACAGGGGCTAGGACCGGGGAGCTGTTTTTT	CSSMGTGARTGELFF
TRBD2	-	TRBV11-1	TRBJ2-5	TGTGCCAGCAGCCCAAGGACTAGCGGGGTCTTCCCAGAGACCCAGTACTTC	CASSPRTSGVFPETQYF
-	once	TRBV2	TRBJ1-5	TGTGCCACTACCCGAGGGAGCAATCAGCCCCAGCATTTT	CATTRGSNQPQHF
-	-	TRBV7-9	TRBJ1-5	TGTGCCAGCAGCCCAAGGCCGCCTCCGGGGCCAGGGAGGAAATCTGCCCAGCATTTT	CASSPRPPPGPGRKSAQHF
TRBD2	-	TRBV7-3	TRBJ2-1	TGTGCCAGCAGCTTAACATCCGGGCTAGCGGGGGGCAGGGAGCAGTTCTTC	CASSLTSGLAGGREQFF
TRBD2	-	TRBV4-3	TRBJ2-3	TGCGCCAGCAGCCACCCCGGACTAGCGGGCACAGATACGCAGTATTTT	CASSHPGLAGTDTQYF